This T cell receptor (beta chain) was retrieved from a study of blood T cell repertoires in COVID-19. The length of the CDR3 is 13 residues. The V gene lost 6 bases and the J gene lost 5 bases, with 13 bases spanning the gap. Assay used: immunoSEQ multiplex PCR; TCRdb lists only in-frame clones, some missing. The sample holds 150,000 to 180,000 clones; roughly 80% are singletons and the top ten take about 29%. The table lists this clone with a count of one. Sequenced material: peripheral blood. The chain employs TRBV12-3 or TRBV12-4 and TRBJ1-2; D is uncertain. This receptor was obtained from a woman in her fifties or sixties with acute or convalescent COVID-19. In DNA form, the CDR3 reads TGTGCCAGCAGCTCTCAGCAGGTTTATGGCTACACCTTC. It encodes CASSSQQVYGYTF.